These 27 T cell receptor beta chains were all obtained from the same sample, sequenced in a study of T cells after posttransplantation cyclophosphamide. Libraries were prepared by immunoSEQ multiplex PCR; TCRdb keeps only in-frame clonotypes and omits some of them. The data contain more than 60,000 clones, 80% to 95% of them singletons. What was sequenced was PBMCs. The receptors originated from a woman in her twenties or thirties in good health and a related stem cell transplant donor.

The V gene is TRBV2, the J gene TRBJ1-6; no reliable D call. The V gene's germline CDR1 is SNHLY and CDR2 FYNNEI. Trimming removed 3 bases from V and 7 bases from J, with 4 bases in between. This CDR3 contains 12 residues. The CDR3 loop reads CASSDGNSPLHF. CDR3 nucleotides: TGTGCCAGCAGTGACGGGAATTCACCCCTCCACTTT.

This clone was seen a single time. The gene calls are TRBV5-1 and TRBJ2-7; perhaps TRBD1 as D (6 bases). This CDR3 region has 15 residues. Trimming left V 0 bases short and J 0 bases short, with 10 bases between. Germline V gene lookup returns CDR1 SGHRS and CDR2 YFSETQ. CDR3 region: CASSLARGSSYEQYF. In nucleotides, the CDR3 is TGCGCCAGCAGCTTGGCCAGGGGCAGCTCCTACGAGCAGTACTTC.

V usage is TRBV19 and J usage is TRBJ2-1; D might be TRBD1 (6 bases). V was clipped by 2 bases and J by 5 bases, with 16 bases between them. The CDR3 totals 16 residues. CDR1 and CDR2 from the germline V gene are LNHDA and SQIVND (reference sequence). CDR3 sequence: CASSIFGRGRNNEQFF. The CDR3 bases are TGTGCCAGTAGTATATTCGGCAGGGGACGGAACAATGAGCAGTTCTTC.

The chain joins TRBV5-5 to TRBJ2-7; TRBD1 agrees at 9 bases. The CDR3 extends over 13 amino acids. In germline, CDR1 is SGHKS, CDR2 YYEKEE (reference sequence). Trimming at V came to 4 bases and at J to 7 bases, leaving 6 bases not matched to a gene. The CDR3 DNA reads TGTGCCAGCAGCCGGACAGGGGTAAGGGAGCAGTACTTC. Protein product: CASSRTGVREQYF. The full variable domain, rest sourced from reference TRBV5-5 and TRBJ2-7, is DAGVTQSPTHLIKTRGQQVTLRCSPISGHKSVSWYQQVLGQGPQFIFQYYEKEERGRGNFPDRFSARQFPNYSSELNVNALLLGDSALYLCASSRTGVREQYFGPGTRLTVT.

The count of this clone is one. This sequence joins TRBV11-2 and TRBJ2-7; D ambiguous. The CDR3 is made up of 15 amino acids. Trimming cost V 5 bases and J 0 bases, with 14 bases left between them. Looked up from germline, CDR1 is SGHAT and CDR2 is FQNNGV. CDR3 DNA sequence: TGTGCCAGCAGCCCCCGTGACTGGAGCTCCTACGAGCAGTACTTC. Its protein is CASSPRDWSSYEQYF.

This chain joins TRBV7-8 and TRBJ2-1, with 10 bases fitting TRBD2. The CDR3 runs 16 residues. Germline V gene sequence: CDR1 SGHVS, CDR2 FQNEAQ. Unmatched junction bases numbered 5, after V lost 5 bases and J lost 1 base. The CDR3 coding sequence is TGTGCCAGCAGCACCCCTAGCGGGGGTTCCTACAATGAGCAGTTCTTC. Its protein is CASSTPSGGSYNEQFF.

The chain recombines TRBV4-2 with TRBJ2-1, with 11 bases fitting TRBD2. V gave up 4 bases and J gave up 4 bases; unmatched junction bases: 9. The length of the CDR3 is 17 residues. Germline V CDR1 and CDR2: LGHNA, YNFKEQ. DNA for the CDR3: TGTGCCAGCAGCCCAGATGTTGGGACTAGCGGATACAATGAGCAGTTCTTC. This gives the protein CASSPDVGTSGYNEQFF.

The J gene is TRBJ1-5, the V gene TRBV7-8; tentatively, D is TRBD1 (5 bases). The CDR3 covers 15 residues. The ends were cut back, 0 bases at V and 2 bases at J, with 8 bases in the middle. Germline CDR1 reads SGHVS; CDR2 reads FQNEAQ. The CDR3 spells CASSLAVTGNQPQHF. The CDR3 nucleotides are TGTGCCAGCAGCTTAGCGGTGACAGGCAATCAGCCCCAGCATTTT.

The chain joins TRBV5-5 to TRBJ2-7; perhaps TRBD1 as D (6 bases). Trimming removed 0 bases from V and 3 bases from J, with 13 bases in between. CDR1 SGHKS and CDR2 YYEKEE come from the germline V gene (reference sequence). The CDR3 totals 15 residues. CDR3 sequence (DNA): TGTGCCAGCAGCTTGGCGCCGGACAGATTCTACGAGCAGTACTTC. This encodes CASSLAPDRFYEQYF.

CDR3 residues: CASTPGRGDTDTQYF. CDR3 bases: TGCGCCAGCACCCCGGGGCGGGGGGACACAGATACGCAGTATTTT. The V and J genes are TRBV4-1 and TRBJ2-3, with 8 bases lining up with TRBD2. V lost 7 bases to trimming and J lost 2 bases; unmatched junction nucleotides: 8. Germline-derived CDR1 and CDR2 are MGHRA and YSYEKL. CDR3 length: 15 residues.

The table lists this clone with a count of one. The chain couples TRBV28 to TRBJ1-2, with 8 bases that match TRBD1. This CDR3 comprises 12 residues. Germline assignment: CDR1 MDHEN and CDR2 SYDVKM. V was pared by 5 bases and J by 5 bases, with 1 base of the junction left unmatched. As DNA, the CDR3 is TGTGCCAGCAGTCGGACAGGGTATGGCTACACCTTC. Translating it yields CASSRTGYGYTF.

This rearrangement joins TRBV18 to TRBJ1-1, with D tentatively TRBD1 (6 bases). Between the trimmed V and J ends, which lost 9 bases and 1 base, there was a span of 18 bases. Germline assignment: CDR1 KGHSH and CDR2 LQKENI. This CDR3 comprises 15 residues. The CDR3: CASHRVETRNTEAFF. For the CDR3, the DNA is TGTGCCAGTCACAGGGTGGAAACTCGGAACACTGAAGCTTTCTTT. Together with reference TRBV18 and TRBJ1-1, the CDR3 gives the full variable domain: NAGVMQNPRHLVRRRGQEARLRCSPMKGHSHVYWYRQLPEEGLKFMVYLQKENIIDESGMPKERFSAEFPKEGPSILRIQQVVRGDSAAYFCASHRVETRNTEAFFGQGTRLTVV.

The chain carries TRBV6-5 and TRBJ1-5, with TRBD1 matching 8 bases. The V and J ends lost 5 bases and 5 bases, in that order; junction bases with no gene match: 2. CDR3 length: 13 amino acids. CDR1 and CDR2 from the germline V gene are MNHEY and SVGAGI. The CDR3 region is CASSVDRDQPQHF. The DNA for the CDR3 is TGTGCCAGCAGTGTGGACAGGGATCAGCCCCAGCATTTT.

The chain links TRBV27 to TRBJ1-2, with D perhaps matching TRBD1 (6 bases). CDR3 length: 14 amino acids. Trimming stripped 3 bases from V and 4 bases from J, with 12 bases between. Per germline, CDR1 MNHEY and CDR2 SMNVEV (reference sequence). This CDR3 reads CASSFLQGSYGYTF. The CDR3 region has the DNA TGTGCCAGCAGTTTCCTCCAGGGGAGCTATGGCTACACCTTC.

The chain is built from TRBV6-1 and TRBJ1-5; 8 positions match TRBD1. This CDR3 comprises 13 residues. V lost 10 bases and J lost 6; bases outside the gene matches: 8. The germline CDR1 and CDR2 sequences are MNHNS and SASEGT. The CDR3 spells CAIKDRGPQPQHF. The CDR3 nucleotides are TGTGCCATAAAAGACAGGGGACCTCAGCCCCAGCATTTT.

This chain joins TRBV15 and TRBJ2-5; D call uncertain. V lost 6 bases and J lost 0, with 8 bases in between. This CDR3 is built from 13 residues. Germline values: CDR1 LNHNV, CDR2 YYDKDF (reference sequence). CDR3 nucleotide sequence: TGTGCCACCAGTATTAGGCACCAAGAGACCCAGTACTTC. It encodes CATSIRHQETQYF.

The chain has TRBV2 and TRBJ2-5; 8 bases line up with TRBD2. J was trimmed by 5 bases and V by 5 bases; bases with no gene match: 7. CDR3 size: 14 residues. CDR1 and CDR2 (germline): SNHLY, FYNNEI. CDR3 region: CASSIGGAWETQYF. Here the CDR3 DNA reads TGTGCCAGCAGTATCGGGGGGGCCTGGGAGACCCAGTACTTC.

The rearrangement uses TRBV30 and TRBJ2-2; 7 bases match TRBD2. V lost 3 bases, J lost 0 bases, and 1 base stayed unmatched. The germline V gene has CDR1 GTSNPN and CDR2 SVGIG (reference sequence). There are 14 residues in the CDR3. CDR3 sequence reads: CAWSTSANTGELFF. The DNA for the CDR3 is TGTGCCTGGAGCACTAGCGCGAACACCGGGGAGCTGTTTTTT.

CDR3: CASSEPGTGNEKLFF. CDR3 DNA: TGCGCCAGCAGTGAGCCCGGGACAGGGAATGAAAAACTGTTTTTT. The chain joins TRBV10-1 to TRBJ1-4, with 9 bases fitting TRBD1. The V and J ends lost 2 bases and 5 bases, in that order; junction bases with no gene match: 3. The CDR3 is made up of 15 amino acids. Germline lookup yields CDR1 WNHNN and CDR2 SYGVQD (reference sequence).

The V and J genes are TRBV27 and TRBJ2-7, with TRBD1 matching over 7 bases. Germline V gene lookup returns CDR1 MNHEY and CDR2 SMNVEV (reference sequence). J was trimmed by 0 bases and V by 0 bases; bases with no gene match: 2. This CDR3 is built from 15 residues. This CDR3 reads CASSLSRGPSYEQYF. The CDR3 DNA reads as TGTGCCAGCAGTTTATCGAGGGGGCCCTCCTACGAGCAGTACTTC.

CDR3 DNA sequence: TGCGCCAGCAGCCTAGACGGGAACCCCTATGGCTACACCTTC. Translated, it gives CASSLDGNPYGYTF. The chain combines TRBV4-1 with TRBJ1-2; no definite D call. The CDR3 sequence is 14 residues long. Between the trimmed V and J ends, which lost 4 bases and 4 bases, there was a span of 13 bases. CDR1 and CDR2 from the germline V gene are MGHRA and YSYEKL.

The CDR3 is CASSPFTATNEKLFF. The CDR3 coding sequence is TGTGCCAGCTCACCTTTTACTGCAACTAATGAAAAACTGTTTTTT. The gene calls are TRBV18 and TRBJ1-4, with D unresolved. Per the germline V gene, CDR1 is KGHSH and CDR2 is LQKENI. The CDR3 is 15 residues long. V gave up 3 bases and J gave up 0 bases, with 8 bases separating them.

V is TRBV7-2 and J is TRBJ1-3, with D perhaps matching TRBD1 (6 bases). CDR3 length: 14 amino acids. The V gene's germline CDR1 is SGHTA and CDR2 FQGNSA. Trimming shortened V by 1 base and J by 5 bases, and 9 bases separated the two germline ends. The CDR3 DNA is TGTGCCAGCAGCTTAGTAGGGGACAGAAACACCATATATTTT. Translation: CASSLVGDRNTIYF.

The V gene is TRBV7-9, the J gene TRBJ1-1, with 9 bases that match TRBD1. CDR3 length: 18 amino acids. J lost 3 bases, V lost 4 bases, and 15 bases had no gene match. Germline V gives CDR1 SEHNR, CDR2 FQNEAQ (reference sequence). CDR3 residues: CASSSATGGAKGDTEAFF. CDR3 nucleotides: TGTGCCAGCAGCTCAGCTACAGGGGGCGCTAAGGGGGACACTGAAGCTTTCTTT.

The chain has TRBV6-1 and TRBJ2-3, with 9 bases lining up with TRBD1. Germline CDR1 MNHNS, CDR2 SASEGT. CDR3 length equals 15 residues. V lost 3 bases, J lost 10 bases, and 11 bases stayed unmatched. The CDR3 DNA sequence: TGTGCCAGCAGTGATCCCCTGGGACAGGGAACTCCGCAGTATTTT. Residues: CASSDPLGQGTPQYF.

V is TRBV7-8 and J is TRBJ2-7; 7 bases map to TRBD1. With 4 bases clipped from V and 2 bases from J, the junction kept 8 bases outside the gene matches. CDR1 and CDR2 from the germline V gene are SGHVS and FQNEAQ. This CDR3 contains 15 residues. The CDR3 region has the DNA TGTGCCAGCAGCTCCTGGACAGGAGTAGCCTACGAGCAGTACTTC. Amino acids: CASSSWTGVAYEQYF.

The chain couples TRBV27 to TRBJ2-7; 9 bases agree with TRBD1. Germline CDR1 reads MNHEY; CDR2 reads SMNVEV (reference sequence). The CDR3 spans 15 residues. V was clipped by 2 bases and J by 0 bases; unmatched bases: 2. In nucleotides, the CDR3 is TGTGCCAGCAGTTTACTACAGGGGGCCTCCTACGAGCAGTACTTC. As protein: CASSLLQGASYEQYF.